This T cell receptor beta chain was recovered during a study of T cell responses to AZD1222 COVID-19 vaccine. As for this clone: Its antigen is as yet unknown.

The repertoire was sequenced with immunoSEQ multiplex PCR; TCRdb's copy has only in-frame clones and lacks some. In the table there are some 95,000 clones, 65% to 90% of which are singletons. Study-level points and caveats: The reported proportion of spike-specific TCRs targeting unmutated variant regions was nearly half. Spike-specific TCR breadth and depth were elevated following two AZD1222 doses. Most donors were white British and more were female, and clonal diversity was possibly underestimated.

This receptor was obtained from an adult in good health. The specimen was peripheral blood, collected on day 0 of AZD1222 vaccination.

CDR3 loop: CASSLAVSLSYEQYF. CDR3 nucleotides: TGCGCCAGCAGCTTGGCCGTGAGCCTCTCCTACGAGCAGTACTTC. The rearrangement uses TRBV5-1 and TRBJ2-7, with D uncertain. CDR3 length: 15 residues. Germline CDR1 SGHRS, CDR2 YFSETQ. V was clipped by 0 bases and J by 0 bases, with 10 bases between them.